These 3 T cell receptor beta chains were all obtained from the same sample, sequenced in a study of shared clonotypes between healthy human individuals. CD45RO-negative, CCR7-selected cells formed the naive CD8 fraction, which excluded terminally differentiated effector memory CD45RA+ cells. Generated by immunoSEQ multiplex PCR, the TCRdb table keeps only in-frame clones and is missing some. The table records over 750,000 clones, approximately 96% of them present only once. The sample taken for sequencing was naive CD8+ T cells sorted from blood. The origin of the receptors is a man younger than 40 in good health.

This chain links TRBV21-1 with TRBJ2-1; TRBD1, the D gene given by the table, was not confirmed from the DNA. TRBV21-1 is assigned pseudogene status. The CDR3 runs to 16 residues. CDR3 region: CASLYDRDRFYNEQFF. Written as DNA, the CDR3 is TGTGCCAGCCTCTATGACCGGGACAGGTTTTACAATGAGCAGTTCTTC.

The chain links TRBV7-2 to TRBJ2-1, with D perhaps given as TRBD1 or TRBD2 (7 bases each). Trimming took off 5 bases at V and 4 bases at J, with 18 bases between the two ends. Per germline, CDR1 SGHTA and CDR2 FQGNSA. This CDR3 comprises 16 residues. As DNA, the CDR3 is TGTGCCAGCAGCCCTAGGGGGGGACAGAGGTACAATGAGCAGTTCTTC. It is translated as CASSPRGGQRYNEQFF.

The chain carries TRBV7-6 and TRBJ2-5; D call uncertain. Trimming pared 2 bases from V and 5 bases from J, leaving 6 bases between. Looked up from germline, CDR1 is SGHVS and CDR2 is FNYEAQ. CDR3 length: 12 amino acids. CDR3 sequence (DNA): TGTGCCAGCAGCTTAATTACGGAGACCCAGTACTTC. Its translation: CASSLITETQYF. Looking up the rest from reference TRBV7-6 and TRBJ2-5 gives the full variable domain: GAGVSQSPRYKVTKRGQDVALRCDPISGHVSLYWYRQALGQGPEFLTYFNYEAQQDKSGLPNDRFSAERPEGSISTLTIQRTEQRDSAMYRCASSLITETQYFGPGTRLLVL.